Listed here is a single T cell receptor (beta chain). Everyone who donated was a Caucasian adult who lived in Nashville, Tennessee. This sample was included in a study of shared clonotypes between healthy human individuals. Study in general: A couple of women and a few men aged 18 to 49 made up the donors. Donors had three CD4 naive, three CD4 memory, two CD8 naive and one CD8 memory plate apiece.

Every subset had its genomic DNA shared out evenly among several immunoSEQ plates. The repertoire was sequenced with immunoSEQ multiplex PCR; TCRdb's copy has only in-frame clones and lacks some. The data show 2 million to 2.5 million clones, over 85% seen once. Trimming shortened V by 3 bases and J by 2 bases, and 8 bases separated the two germline ends. Germline V gives CDR1 SGHTA, CDR2 FQGTGA. The CDR3 consists of 13 residues. The clonotype was recovered from a man aged 18 to 30 in good health. Some clones in this sample may be carry-over from other donors' samples. Sample: naive CD4+ T cells from PBMCs. Subset described: CD45RA+ positively selected. The chain uses TRBV7-3 and TRBJ2-7; TRBD2 is a possible D gene (6 bases). This CDR3 is CASSFGGPYEQYF. The CDR3 coding sequence is TGTGCCAGCAGCTTCGGGGGTCCCTACGAGCAGTACTTC.